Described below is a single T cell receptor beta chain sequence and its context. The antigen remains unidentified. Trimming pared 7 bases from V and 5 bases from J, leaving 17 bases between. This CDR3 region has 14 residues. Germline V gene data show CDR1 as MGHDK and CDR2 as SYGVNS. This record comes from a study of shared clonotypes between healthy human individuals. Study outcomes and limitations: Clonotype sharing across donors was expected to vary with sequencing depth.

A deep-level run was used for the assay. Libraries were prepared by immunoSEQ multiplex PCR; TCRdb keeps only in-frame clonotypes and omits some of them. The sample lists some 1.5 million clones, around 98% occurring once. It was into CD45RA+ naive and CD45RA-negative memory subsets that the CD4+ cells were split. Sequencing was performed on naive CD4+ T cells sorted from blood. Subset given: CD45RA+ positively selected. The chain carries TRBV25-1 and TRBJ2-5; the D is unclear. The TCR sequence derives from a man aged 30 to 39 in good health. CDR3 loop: CASKSHSPGETQYF. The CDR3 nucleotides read TGTGCCAGCAAATCACACAGCCCTGGGGAGACCCAGTACTTC.